These 10 T cell receptor beta chains were all obtained from the same sample, sequenced in a study of spatial heterogeneity in lung cancer (dated by TCRdb to about 2019). The sample's time point label is to be understood as: sample taken at primary tumor resection. TCR sequencing used whole RNA extracted from tumor and nontumor lung tissue, or from cryopreserved PBMC samples, without cell sorting. The library was produced with 5' RACE. These reads were obtained on a NextSeq 500. TCRdb reprocessed the public reads (quality trimming at Q25 with fastp, clone calling with MiXCR) and kept in-frame beta chains. Identical CDR3 proteins give one entry, which carries the most common genes and DNA. Within this sample are about 7,000 distinct CDR3 sequences, with roughly 8.6% of them counted one time only. Of the sample, approximately 45% is held by the ten largest clones. The sequenced sample was PBMCs, obtained at surgery. These receptors all come from a male donor with early-stage non-small cell lung cancer.

This clonotype was seen a few times. This beta chain is a stray read from a library made for alpha chains; its abundance is not meaningful. J is TRBJ2-1 and V is TRBV5-1, with 11 bases aligning to TRBD2. Germline V gives CDR1 SGHRS, CDR2 YFSETQ. This CDR3 comprises 15 residues. J gave up 9 bases and V 3 bases, and 8 bases lay outside the gene matches. The CDR3 protein is CASSWSSGRYVEQFF. Written as DNA, the CDR3 is TGCGCCAGCAGCTGGTCTAGCGGGAGGTACGTTGAGCAGTTCTTC.

This clonotype showed up just a few times. This beta chain was picked up by a library intended for alpha chains and is off target, so its count carries little meaning. The chain couples TRBV30 to TRBJ2-1; TRBD2 aligns across 8 bases. The ends lost 0 bases at V and 3 bases at J; junction bases unmatched: 4. The CDR3 is 15 residues long. Germline V gives CDR1 GTSNPN, CDR2 SVGIG (reference sequence). CDR3 loop: CAWSVGSGDYNEQFF. CDR3 bases: TGTGCCTGGAGTGTAGGTAGCGGGGACTACAATGAGCAGTTCTTC.

This clonotype showed up many times. The library was built for alpha chains, so this beta chain is an off-target read and its size means little. This chain links TRBV7-9 with TRBJ2-1; D is possibly TRBD1 (6 bases). The CDR3 spans 17 residues. Deletions cut 5 bases from V and 3 bases from J, with 20 bases between. Germline-derived CDR1 and CDR2 are SEHNR and FQNEAQ (reference sequence). The CDR3 DNA reads TGTGCCAGCAGCCCTAAATACAGGGAATCGGTCTACAATGAGCAGTTCTTC. Encoded protein: CASSPKYRESVYNEQFF. Full variable domain (remainder filled in from reference TRBV7-9 and TRBJ2-1): DTGVSQNPRHKITKRGQNVTFRCDPISEHNRLYWYRQTLGQGPEFLTYFQNEAQLEKSRLLSDRFSAERPKGSFSTLEIQRTEQGDSAMYLCASSPKYRESVYNEQFFGPGTRLTVL.

This clonotype was seen ten or more times. Being off target in a library aimed at alpha chains, this beta chain has a size of little meaning. V gene TRBV7-2 combines with J gene TRBJ1-3; 7 bases fit TRBD1. Per the germline V gene, CDR1 is SGHTA and CDR2 is FQGNSA. The CDR3 spans 16 residues. V was clipped by 4 bases and J by 0 bases; unmatched bases: 6. CDR3 coding DNA: TGTGCCAGCAGCTCGGACAGGCCTAGCTCTGGAAACACCATATATTTT. Protein: CASSSDRPSSGNTIYF.

This clonotype occurred many times. This beta chain is an off-target read within a library intended for alpha chains, so its frequency means little. The rearrangement joins TRBV29-1 to TRBJ2-3, with 9 bases matching TRBD1. The ends lost 4 bases at V and 2 bases at J; junction bases unmatched: 10. Germline V gene sequence: CDR1 SQVTM, CDR2 ANQGSEA. This CDR3 is built from 16 residues. This CDR3 is CSVASGTGTLTDTQYF. The DNA for the CDR3 is TGCAGCGTTGCCTCCGGGACAGGGACGCTCACAGATACGCAGTATTTT.

This clonotype was picked up many times. Found in a library prepared for alpha chains, this beta chain is an off-target read, and its abundance has little meaning. The chain links TRBV18 to TRBJ2-7, with D uncertain. The CDR3 length is 13 residues. Trimming took off 6 bases at V and 2 bases at J, with 11 bases between the two ends. Germline CDR1 reads KGHSH; CDR2 reads LQKENI. The CDR3 here is CASSPRPAYEQYF. The CDR3 nucleotides read TGTGCCAGCTCCCCCCGTCCGGCCTACGAGCAGTACTTC. Based on the CDR3 plus reference TRBV18 and TRBJ2-7, the full variable domain is NAGVMQNPRHLVRRRGQEARLRCSPMKGHSHVYWYRQLPEEGLKFMVYLQKENIIDESGMPKERFSAEFPKEGPSILRIQQVVRGDSAAYFCASSPRPAYEQYFGPGTRLTVT.

This clonotype was recorded many times. This beta chain appears as a stray read in a library generated for alpha chains; its size is not informative. The chain couples TRBV4-3 to TRBJ2-1, with TRBD2 identical over 8 bases. Germline CDR1 LGHNA, CDR2 YSLEER. V shed 4 bases and J 2 bases; nucleotides not matched to a gene: 7. This CDR3 is built from 16 residues. The CDR3 here is CASSPSSGLAYNEQFF. The CDR3 DNA is TGCGCCAGCAGCCCAAGTTCGGGACTAGCCTACAATGAGCAGTTCTTC.

This clonotype was observed a handful of times. This beta chain lies outside the target of a library built for alpha chains; its clone size means little. V and J are TRBV14 and TRBJ2-5; D uncertain. The V end was cut by 1 base, the J end by 3 bases, with 3 bases between. Looked up from germline, CDR1 is SGHDN and CDR2 is FVKESK. The CDR3 length is 12 residues. The CDR3 DNA follows: TGTGCCAGCAGCCAAGTGAAAGAGACCCAGTACTTC. Its translation: CASSQVKETQYF.

About this clonotype: Because the library targeted alpha chains, this beta chain is an off-target read whose size means little. The chain carries TRBV18 and TRBJ1-1, with TRBD1 identical over 8 bases. CDR1 and CDR2 from the germline V gene are KGHSH and LQKENI. This CDR3 spans 15 amino acids. V trimming: 3 bases; J trimming: 4 bases; junction bases outside the gene matches: 7. Here the CDR3 reads CASSPLDRAFTEAFF. The CDR3 DNA reads as TGTGCCAGCTCACCCCTGGACAGGGCGTTCACTGAAGCTTTCTTT.

This clonotype was found many times. In a library made to pick up alpha chains, this beta chain is a stray read with a size that means little. The chain combines TRBV25-1 with TRBJ2-1; 12 bases line up with TRBD2. Germline V gene sequence: CDR1 MGHDK, CDR2 SYGVNS. After removal of 5 bases from V and 4 bases from J, the junction contained 3 bases not matched to a gene. There are 15 residues in the CDR3. CDR3 bases: TGTGCCAGCAGTTGGACTAGCGGGATTTACAATGAGCAGTTCTTC. The encoded protein is CASSWTSGIYNEQFF.